This T cell receptor (beta chain) was observed in a study of beta chain features in type 1 diabetes. At the level of the study: The study found patients and healthy donors alike in age, gender and cell yields.

Worth noting for this clone: The antigen remains unidentified.

Of the isolated RNA, all was reverse transcribed, and so the sequenced material was expressed TCRB transcripts. Sequencing used immunoSEQ multiplex PCR; TCRdb keeps in-frame clones, though not all of them. Altogether some 330,000 clones are present, about 12% being singletons, with the ten largest covering 0.01%. One heparinised draw of blood, averaging about 116 mL, came from each donor. Each population that was sorted was more than 95% pure. Study results and caveats: The influence of HLA type on TCRB rearrangement stayed undetermined. Shortening of TCRB CDR3s, moderate but significant, appeared in all four CD4+ subsets of Type 1 diabetes patients.

There are 17 residues in the CDR3. Deletions cut 2 bases from V and 2 bases from J, with 18 bases between. Germline V CDR1 and CDR2: SGDLS, YYNGEE. The rearrangement links TRBV9 to TRBJ2-3; TRBD2 might be the D (5 bases). This TCR derives from a woman younger than 35 with type 1 diabetes. The sequencing sample was made of naive CD4+ T cells from blood. The CDR3 region has the DNA TGTGCCAGCAGCGTGGGCACGGAGGACTCCTACACAGATACGCAGTATTTT. Encoded protein: CASSVGTEDSYTDTQYF.